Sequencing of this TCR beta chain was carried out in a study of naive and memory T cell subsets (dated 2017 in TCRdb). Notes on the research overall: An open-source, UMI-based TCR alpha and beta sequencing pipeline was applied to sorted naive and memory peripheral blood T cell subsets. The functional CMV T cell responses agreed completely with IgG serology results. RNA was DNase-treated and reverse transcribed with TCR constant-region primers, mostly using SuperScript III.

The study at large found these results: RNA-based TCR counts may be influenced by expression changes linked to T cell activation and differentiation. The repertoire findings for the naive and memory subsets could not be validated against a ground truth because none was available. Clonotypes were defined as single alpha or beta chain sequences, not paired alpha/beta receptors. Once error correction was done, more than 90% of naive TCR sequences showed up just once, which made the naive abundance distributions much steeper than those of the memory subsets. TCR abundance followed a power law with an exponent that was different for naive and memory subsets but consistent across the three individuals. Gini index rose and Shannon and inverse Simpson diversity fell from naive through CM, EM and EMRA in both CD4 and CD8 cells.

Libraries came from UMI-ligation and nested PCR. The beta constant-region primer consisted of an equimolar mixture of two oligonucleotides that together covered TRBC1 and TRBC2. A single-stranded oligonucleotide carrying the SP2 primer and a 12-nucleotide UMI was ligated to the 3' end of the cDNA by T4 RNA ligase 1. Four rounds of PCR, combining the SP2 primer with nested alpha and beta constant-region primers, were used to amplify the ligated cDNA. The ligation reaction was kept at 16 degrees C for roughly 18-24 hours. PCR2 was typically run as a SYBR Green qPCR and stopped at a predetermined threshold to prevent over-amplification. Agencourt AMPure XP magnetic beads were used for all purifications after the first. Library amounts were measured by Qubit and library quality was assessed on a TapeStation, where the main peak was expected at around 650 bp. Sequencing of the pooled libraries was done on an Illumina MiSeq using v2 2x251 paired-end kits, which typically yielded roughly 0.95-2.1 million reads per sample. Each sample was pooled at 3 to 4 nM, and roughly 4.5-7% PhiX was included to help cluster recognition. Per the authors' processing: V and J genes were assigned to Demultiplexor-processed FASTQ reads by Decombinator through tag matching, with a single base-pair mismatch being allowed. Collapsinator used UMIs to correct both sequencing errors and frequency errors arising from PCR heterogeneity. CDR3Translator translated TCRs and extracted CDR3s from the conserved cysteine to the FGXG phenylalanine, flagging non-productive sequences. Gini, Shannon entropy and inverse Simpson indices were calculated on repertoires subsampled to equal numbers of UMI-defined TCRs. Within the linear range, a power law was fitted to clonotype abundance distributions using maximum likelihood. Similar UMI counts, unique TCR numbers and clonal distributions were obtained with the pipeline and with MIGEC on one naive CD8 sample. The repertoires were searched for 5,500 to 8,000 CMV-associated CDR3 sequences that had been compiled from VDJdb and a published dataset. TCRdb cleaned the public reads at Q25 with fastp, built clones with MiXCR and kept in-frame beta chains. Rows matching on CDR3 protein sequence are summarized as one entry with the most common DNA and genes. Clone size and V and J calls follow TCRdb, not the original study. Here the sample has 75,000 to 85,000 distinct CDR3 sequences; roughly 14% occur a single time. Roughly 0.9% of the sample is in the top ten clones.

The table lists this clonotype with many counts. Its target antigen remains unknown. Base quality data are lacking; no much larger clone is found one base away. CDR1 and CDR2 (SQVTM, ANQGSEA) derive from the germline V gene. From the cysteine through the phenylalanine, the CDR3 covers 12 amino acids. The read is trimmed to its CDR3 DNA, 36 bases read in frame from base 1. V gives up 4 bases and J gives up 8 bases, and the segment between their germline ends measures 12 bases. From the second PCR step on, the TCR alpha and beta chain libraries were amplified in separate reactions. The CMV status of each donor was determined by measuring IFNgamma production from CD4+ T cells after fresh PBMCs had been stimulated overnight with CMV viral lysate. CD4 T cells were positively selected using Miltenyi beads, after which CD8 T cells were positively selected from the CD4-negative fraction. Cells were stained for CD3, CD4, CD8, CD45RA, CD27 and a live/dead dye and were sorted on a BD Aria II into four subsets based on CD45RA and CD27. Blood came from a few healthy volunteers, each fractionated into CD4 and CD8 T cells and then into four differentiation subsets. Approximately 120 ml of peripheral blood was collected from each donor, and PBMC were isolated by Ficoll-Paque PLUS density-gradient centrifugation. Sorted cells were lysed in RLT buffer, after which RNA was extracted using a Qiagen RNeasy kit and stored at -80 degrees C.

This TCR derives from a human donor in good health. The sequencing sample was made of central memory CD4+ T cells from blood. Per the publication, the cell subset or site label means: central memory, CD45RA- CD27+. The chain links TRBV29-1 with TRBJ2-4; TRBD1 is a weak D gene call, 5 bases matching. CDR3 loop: CSVGGSKYIQYF. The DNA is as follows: TGCAGCGTTGGGGGCAGCAAGTACATTCAGTACTTC.